This T cell receptor beta chain was captured in a study of T cell responses to AZD1222 COVID-19 vaccine. CDR3 size: 11 residues. With 5 bases removed from V and 6 bases from J, the gap between germline ends came to 7 bases. The protocol was immunoSEQ multiplex PCR, while the TCRdb copy is restricted to in-frame clones and leaves out a portion. The sample lists 89,000 or so clones, 91% occurring once. The genes are TRBV12-3 or TRBV12-4 and TRBJ1-2; D gene uncertain. The sample consisted of peripheral blood, taken 28 days after the second AZD1222 dose. The sequence derives from an adult who received the AZD1222 COVID-19 vaccine. CDR3 sequence (DNA): TGTGCCAGCAGTATAGGGCATGGCTACACCTTC. Translation gives CASSIGHGYTF.